This T cell receptor (beta chain) was identified during a study of monozygotic twins with inflammatory bowel disease. An amount of 3500 ng of total RNA was used for each TCR library. Reprocessing the 5' RACE reads, TCRdb reports a single entry for every CDR3 protein and omits DNA. The table for this sample gives around 380,000 distinct CDR3 sequences. In germline, CDR1 is LGHNA, CDR2 YSLEER. The CDR3 extends over 14 amino acids. The sample consisted of blood. This chain connects TRBV4-3 to TRBJ2-1; TCRdb proposes TRBD1, but this gene call is untestable without DNA. The origin of this receptor is a human donor with ulcerative colitis or Crohn's disease, or a healthy co-twin of an affected twin (not recorded which). CDR3 in amino acids: CASSHGGAYNEQFF.